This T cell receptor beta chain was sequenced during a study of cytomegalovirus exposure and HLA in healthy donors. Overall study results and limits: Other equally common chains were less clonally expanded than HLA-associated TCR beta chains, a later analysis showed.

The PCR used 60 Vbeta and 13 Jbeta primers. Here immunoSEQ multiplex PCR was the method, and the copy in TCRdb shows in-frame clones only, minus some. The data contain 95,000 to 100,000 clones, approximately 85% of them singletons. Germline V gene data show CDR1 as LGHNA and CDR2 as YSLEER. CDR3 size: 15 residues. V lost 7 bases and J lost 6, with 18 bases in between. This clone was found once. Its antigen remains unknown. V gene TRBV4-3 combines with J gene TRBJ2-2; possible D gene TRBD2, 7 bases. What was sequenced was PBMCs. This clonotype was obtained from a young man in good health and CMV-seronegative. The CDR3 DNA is TGCGCCAGCAAGGGGGGGCTTGCGGATGCCGGGGAGCTGTTTTTT. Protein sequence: CASKGGLADAGELFF.